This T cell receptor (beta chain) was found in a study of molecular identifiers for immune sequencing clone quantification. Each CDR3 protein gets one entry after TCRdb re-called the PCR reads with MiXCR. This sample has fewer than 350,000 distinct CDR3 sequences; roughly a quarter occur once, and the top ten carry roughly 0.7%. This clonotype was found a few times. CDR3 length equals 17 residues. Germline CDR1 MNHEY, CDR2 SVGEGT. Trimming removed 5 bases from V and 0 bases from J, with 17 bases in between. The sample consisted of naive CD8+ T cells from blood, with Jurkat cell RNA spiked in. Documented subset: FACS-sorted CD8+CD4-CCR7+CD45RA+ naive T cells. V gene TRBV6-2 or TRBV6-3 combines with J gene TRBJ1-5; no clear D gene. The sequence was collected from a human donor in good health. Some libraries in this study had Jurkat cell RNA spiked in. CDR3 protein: CASSEKTLLYSNQPQHF. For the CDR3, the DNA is TGTGCCAGCAGTGAGAAGACGTTGCTCTATAGCAATCAGCCCCAGCATTTT.